Below, 18 T cell receptor beta chains from the same sample are listed, as sequenced in a study of shared clonotypes between healthy human individuals. The naive CD8 population came from CD45RO-negative cells selected for CCR7, without terminally differentiated effector memory CD45RA+ cells. Assay: immunoSEQ multiplex PCR; the TCRdb copy retains only in-frame clones and omits some. The data show hundreds of thousands of clones, 90% to 95% seen once. What was sequenced was naive CD8+ T cells sorted from blood. The receptors stem from a man aged 30-40 years in good health.

The chain joins TRBV9 to TRBJ2-1, with no clear D. V lost 6 bases and J 2 bases, leaving 15 bases between the germline ends. This CDR3 spans 15 amino acids. Germline assignment: CDR1 SGDLS and CDR2 YYNGEE. CDR3 DNA sequence: TGTGCCAGCAACCCCTCTGAACCCCCCTACAATGAGCAGTTCTTC. Its protein product is CASNPSEPPYNEQFF.

The CDR3 protein is CASSLGVGQDVGIVYGYTF. DNA of the CDR3: TGTGCCAGCAGCTTAGGAGTGGGGCAGGACGTCGGTATTGTGTATGGCTACACCTTC. The chain links TRBV7-6 to TRBJ1-2; D may be TRBD1 (5 bases). Per germline, CDR1 SGHVS and CDR2 FNYEAQ. The CDR3 totals 19 residues. V lost 1 base and J 5 bases, leaving 26 bases between the germline ends. The variable domain in full, completed from reference TRBV7-6 and TRBJ1-2, reads GAGVSQSPRYKVTKRGQDVALRCDPISGHVSLYWYRQALGQGPEFLTYFNYEAQQDKSGLPNDRFSAERPEGSISTLTIQRTEQRDSAMYRCASSLGVGQDVGIVYGYTFGSGTRLTVV.

V usage is TRBV13 and J usage is TRBJ1-3; 8 bases fit TRBD1. CDR1 is PRHDT, CDR2 FYEKMQ, per germline (reference sequence). The CDR3 is 19 amino acids. Trimming removed 5 bases from V and 3 bases from J; junction bases left unmatched: 18. The CDR3 loop reads CASSPQGASGSIGGNTIYF. CDR3 DNA sequence: TGTGCCAGCAGCCCCCAGGGGGCTAGTGGATCTATTGGTGGAAACACCATATATTTT.

This chain connects TRBV4-1 to TRBJ2-7, with 7 bases that match TRBD1. The junction had 14 bases not matched to a gene; V was cut back by 4 bases and J by 5 bases. The CDR3 is 16 residues long. Germline assignment: CDR1 MGHRA and CDR2 YSYEKL. This chain's CDR3 is CASSRKTPTGVDEQYF. DNA of the CDR3: TGCGCCAGCAGCCGCAAAACTCCCACAGGGGTCGACGAGCAGTACTTC.

The chain couples TRBV5-4 to TRBJ1-2; weak D call: TRBD1 (5 bases). CDR1 and CDR2 from the germline V gene are SGHNT and YYREEE (reference sequence). V was pared by 4 bases and J by 4 bases, with 20 bases between. This CDR3 contains 16 residues. CDR3 nucleotides: TGTGCCAGCAGCCTGTTGCCTGGGGCGCGGGTCTATGGCTACACCTTC. It codes for CASSLLPGARVYGYTF. The full variable domain, in which reference TRBV5-4 and TRBJ1-2 provide the parts outside the CDR3, is ETGVTQSPTHLIKTRGQQVTLRCSSQSGHNTVSWYQQALGQGPQFIFQYYREEENGRGNFPPRFSGLQFPNYSSELNVNALELDDSALYLCASSLLPGARVYGYTFGSGTRLTVV.

The genes are TRBV7-9 and TRBJ2-3; 8 bases agree with TRBD1. Germline values: CDR1 SEHNR, CDR2 FQNEAQ (reference sequence). The CDR3 has 15 residues. Trimming removed 3 bases from V and 1 base from J; junction bases left unmatched: 3. Here the CDR3 DNA reads TGTGCCAGCAGCTTCGTGGGACAGGGCACAGATACGCAGTATTTT. It encodes CASSFVGQGTDTQYF.

The CDR3 DNA is TGTGCCAGCAGCTTACCAAGGCGGGAGGGGTACACCGGGGAGCTGTTTTTT. It codes for CASSLPRREGYTGELFF. V usage is TRBV7-9 and J usage is TRBJ2-2; TRBD2 aligns across 9 bases. With 2 bases clipped from V and 3 bases from J, the junction kept 7 bases outside the gene matches. The CDR3 covers 17 residues. Germline-derived CDR1 and CDR2 are SEHNR and FQNEAQ (reference sequence).

The J gene is TRBJ2-1, the V gene TRBV7-9; TRBD1 or TRBD2 may be the D gene (5 bases each). This CDR3 is built from 13 residues. Per germline, CDR1 SEHNR and CDR2 FQNEAQ (reference sequence). V dropped 4 bases and J dropped 10 bases, with 14 bases sitting between them. CDR3 region: CASSWRGAREQFF. For the CDR3, the DNA is TGTGCCAGCAGCTGGAGAGGGGCGCGGGAGCAGTTCTTC.

The chain carries TRBV27 and TRBJ2-7; maybe TRBD1 (5 bases). Germline assignment: CDR1 MNHEY and CDR2 SMNVEV (reference sequence). V was trimmed by 4 bases and J by 2 bases, leaving 12 bases between them. The CDR3 covers 14 residues. The CDR3 region is CASSYRGEAYEQYF. The CDR3 DNA is TGTGCCAGCAGTTATAGGGGCGAAGCCTACGAGCAGTACTTC.

This clone was found once. The CDR3 loop is CASSERQGNYEQYF. The DNA of the CDR3 is TGCGCCAGCAGCGAAAGACAGGGTAACTACGAGCAGTACTTC. The chain has TRBV5-1 and TRBJ2-7; 7 positions agree with TRBD1. The CDR3 totals 14 residues. From germline, CDR1 is SGHRS and CDR2 YFSETQ. V shed 4 bases and J 3 bases; nucleotides not matched to a gene: 7.

This clone was recorded once. The V and J genes are TRBV28 and TRBJ1-1; D might be TRBD1 (6 bases). The germline gives CDR1 MDHEN, CDR2 SYDVKM. The length of the CDR3 is 14 residues. V was clipped by 2 bases and J by 1 base, with 8 bases between them. For the CDR3, the DNA is TGTGCCAGCAGTTTACCGGGACAGAACACTGAAGCTTTCTTT. Protein sequence: CASSLPGQNTEAFF.

The chain joins TRBV7-8 to TRBJ2-7, with TRBD2 identical over 10 bases. CDR3 length equals 15 residues. V shed 1 base and J 3 bases; nucleotides not matched to a gene: 3. In germline, CDR1 is SGHVS, CDR2 FQNEAQ. DNA for the CDR3: TGTGCCAGCAGCTTAGGGCCTAGCGGGGGCTACGAGCAGTACTTC. Its translation is CASSLGPSGGYEQYF. The whole variable domain, filled in from reference TRBV7-8 and TRBJ2-7, reads GAGVSQSPRYKVAKRGQDVALRCDPISGHVSLFWYQQALGQGPEFLTYFQNEAQLDKSGLPSDRFFAERPEGSVSTLKIQRTQQEDSAVYLCASSLGPSGGYEQYFGPGTRLTVT.

The chain combines TRBV14 with TRBJ2-5; D uncertain. V lost 4 bases and J 5 bases, leaving 14 bases between the germline ends. There are 14 residues in the CDR3. Germline assignment: CDR1 SGHDN and CDR2 FVKESK. CDR3 protein: CASSRSRSLETQYF. The CDR3 nucleotides read TGTGCCAGCAGCCGCTCAAGGAGTTTGGAGACCCAGTACTTC.

The chain carries TRBV7-9 and TRBJ2-1; D possibly uses TRBD1 or TRBD2 (5 bases each). The CDR3 is 16 residues long. Germline loops: CDR1 SEHNR, CDR2 FQNEAQ (reference sequence). V lost 1 base, J lost 5 bases, and 15 bases lay in between. CDR3 DNA: TGTGCCAGCAGCTTAGGTCCCGGGACGGACAACAATGAGCAGTTCTTC. Translating gives CASSLGPGTDNNEQFF.

The chain couples TRBV11-2 to TRBJ1-1; the D is unclear. The CDR3 loop spans 14 amino acids. V lost 4 bases, J lost 7 bases, and 16 bases lay in between. The germline CDR1 and CDR2 sequences are SGHAT and FQNNGV. This CDR3 is CASSSRVMGNEAFF. CDR3 DNA sequence: TGTGCCAGCAGCTCGCGGGTCATGGGAAATGAAGCTTTCTTT. The variable domain in full, completed from reference TRBV11-2 and TRBJ1-1, reads EAGVAQSPRYKIIEKRQSVAFWCNPISGHATLYWYQQILGQGPKLLIQFQNNGVVDDSQLPKDRFSAERLKGVDSTLKIQPAKLEDSAVYLCASSSRVMGNEAFFGQGTRLTVV.

This chain links TRBV28 with TRBJ2-7; tentatively, D is TRBD1 or TRBD2 (5 bases each). V was cut by 4 bases and J by 4 bases, with 17 bases left in between. Germline CDR1 and CDR2: MDHEN and SYDVKM. The CDR3 loop spans 15 amino acids. CDR3: CASSSRERSGYEQYF. CDR3 coding DNA: TGTGCCAGCAGTTCCAGGGAACGTTCGGGGTACGAGCAGTACTTC.

This chain uses TRBV5-1 with TRBJ1-5; TRBD1 is a possible D gene (6 bases). CDR1 and CDR2 from the germline V gene are SGHRS and YFSETQ. Trimming removed 4 bases from V and 1 base from J, with 9 bases in between. The CDR3 is made up of 14 amino acids. The CDR3 coding sequence is TGCGCCAGCAGCCCTACAGGGAGCAATCAGCCCCAGCATTTT. Protein sequence: CASSPTGSNQPQHF.

The chain combines TRBV11-2 with TRBJ2-2; 7 bases fit TRBD2. Losses at the gene ends were 0 bases for V and 6 bases for J; bases not matched to a gene: 4. The CDR3 has 15 residues. The germline CDR1 and CDR2 sequences are SGHAT and FQNNGV. The CDR3 is CASSLDAGAAGELFF. In nucleotides, the CDR3 is TGTGCCAGCAGCTTAGATGCGGGAGCGGCCGGGGAGCTGTTTTTT.